These 27 T cell receptor beta chains came from one sample sequenced in a study of radiation and T cells in renal cell carcinoma. Clones were sequenced by immunoSEQ multiplex PCR, and TCRdb holds only the in-frame ones, with some missing. The sample lists tens of thousands of clones, 65% to 90% seen once, with 31% in the top ten. Time point: baseline pretreatment blood. Treatment defined: 15 Gy SBRT to primary tumor, nephrectomy 4 weeks later. The sequencing here drew on blood, taken from a patient whose treatment included radiotherapy and nephrectomy. These receptors all stem from a woman aged 70-85 years with renal cell carcinoma.

The V gene is TRBV28, the J gene TRBJ1-1; tentative D call: TRBD1 (6 bases). Germline values: CDR1 MDHEN, CDR2 SYDVKM. The CDR3 has 15 amino acids. The V end was cut by 6 bases, the J end by 2 bases, with 16 bases between. The CDR3 DNA is TGTGCCAGCAGCCTCGGGGGGCTAATCAACACTGAAGCTTTCTTT. Its translation is CASSLGGLINTEAFF.

This clone appeared once. J is TRBJ1-1 and V is TRBV5-6, with D possibly matching TRBD1 (6 bases). CDR3 size: 14 residues. Germline-derived CDR1 and CDR2 are SGHDT and YYEEEE. V dropped 2 bases and J dropped 3 bases, with 11 bases sitting between them. CDR3 sequence (DNA): TGTGCCAGCAGCTTTCAAGGGGGGTACACTGAAGCTTTCTTT. It yields the protein CASSFQGGYTEAFF.

This chain joins TRBV5-8 and TRBJ2-1; 11 nucleotides align to TRBD2. The CDR3 is 19 amino acids. Germline V CDR1 and CDR2: SGHTS, YDEGEE. J was trimmed by 3 bases and V by 4 bases; bases with no gene match: 15. CDR3: CASSRLRTSGRRDYNEQFF. Written as DNA, the CDR3 is TGTGCCAGCAGCCGCCTCAGGACTAGCGGGCGAAGGGACTACAATGAGCAGTTCTTC.

The J gene is TRBJ2-7, the V gene TRBV6-1, with 10 bases aligning to TRBD2. The V gene's germline CDR1 is MNHNS and CDR2 SASEGT. This CDR3 has 14 amino acids. The trim removed 2 bases at V and 4 bases at J, leaving 2 bases unmatched. The CDR3 protein is CASSELAGVYEQYF. The CDR3 coding sequence is TGTGCCAGCAGTGAACTAGCGGGAGTATACGAGCAGTACTTC.

This chain connects TRBV5-1 to TRBJ2-5; D unresolved. Trimming removed 0 bases at V and 5 bases at J, with 20 bases between. The CDR3 has 17 residues. CDR1 and CDR2 from the germline V gene are SGHRS and YFSETQ. CDR3 region: CASSLAAQARISETQYF. In DNA form, the CDR3 reads TGCGCCAGCAGCTTGGCCGCTCAAGCCCGAATTTCGGAGACCCAGTACTTC.

The chain links TRBV2 to TRBJ2-7; 7 bases are a match to TRBD1. J was trimmed by 2 bases and V by 5 bases; bases with no gene match: 9. The CDR3 spans 15 residues. Germline loops: CDR1 SNHLY, CDR2 FYNNEI. The DNA for the CDR3 is TGTGCCAGCAGTTACGGGACAGCCCAAACCTACGAGCAGTACTTC. As protein: CASSYGTAQTYEQYF.

This clone came up once. The chain has TRBV4-3 and TRBJ2-2, with D maybe TRBD2 (6 bases). The CDR3 spans 18 residues. Germline assignment: CDR1 LGHNA and CDR2 YSLEER. The germline V and J ends were trimmed by 0 bases and 7 bases, with 21 bases remaining between them. The chain's CDR3 is CASSQDLVASVVIGELFF. CDR3 coding DNA: TGCGCCAGCAGCCAAGATCTCGTGGCTAGCGTAGTAATCGGGGAGCTGTTTTTT.

The chain joins TRBV19 to TRBJ1-1, with unresolved D. The CDR3 runs to 12 residues. Between the trimmed V and J ends, which lost 6 bases and 6 bases, there was a span of 11 bases. Germline CDR1 and CDR2: LNHDA and SQIVND (reference sequence). The CDR3 protein is CASRAPDAEAFF. The CDR3 DNA reads TGTGCCAGTAGGGCTCCGGACGCTGAAGCTTTCTTT.

J is TRBJ2-7 and V is TRBV6-1, with D uncertain. The CDR3 consists of 11 residues. The germline V gene encodes CDR1 MNHNS and CDR2 SASEGT. V was trimmed by 11 bases and J by 2 bases, leaving 10 bases between them. The CDR3, as DNA: TGTGCCGCGGAGCGTCCCTACGAGCAGTACTTC. Residues: CAAERPYEQYF.

The rearrangement uses TRBV6-5 and TRBJ1-5; perhaps TRBD1 as D (6 bases). Germline V gives CDR1 MNHEY, CDR2 SVGAGI. V lost 6 bases and J lost 6, with 15 bases in between. This CDR3 spans 14 amino acids. The CDR3 loop reads CASSRLQGGQPQHF. The CDR3 coding sequence is TGTGCCAGCAGCCGCTTACAGGGAGGTCAGCCCCAGCATTTT.

The J gene is TRBJ2-7, the V gene TRBV5-5, with 7 bases fitting TRBD1. This CDR3 comprises 16 residues. Germline-derived CDR1 and CDR2 are SGHKS and YYEKEE (reference sequence). V shed 4 bases and J 6 bases; nucleotides not matched to a gene: 16. In DNA form, the CDR3 reads TGTGCCAGCAGCCAGGATTTACAGGGGACGCTTGTCGAGCAGTACTTC. Protein sequence: CASSQDLQGTLVEQYF.

The chain recombines TRBV2 with TRBJ2-2; a possible D gene is TRBD2 (6 bases). The germline CDR1 and CDR2 sequences are SNHLY and FYNNEI. The CDR3 has 15 amino acids. Trimming removed 3 bases at V and 0 bases at J, with 8 bases between. CDR3 bases: TGTGCCAGCAGTGAGGGCGGGGCGAACACCGGGGAGCTGTTTTTT. This translates into CASSEGGANTGELFF.

This clone was seen more than once but under ten times. The chain's CDR3 is CASSPMDGFYGYTF. The CDR3, as DNA: TGCGCCAGCAGCCCGATGGACGGATTCTATGGCTACACCTTC. The chain carries TRBV5-1 and TRBJ1-2; D gene unclear. CDR1 and CDR2 (germline): SGHRS, YFSETQ. This CDR3 region has 14 residues. Deletions cut 4 bases from V and 4 bases from J, with 14 bases between.

The chain is built from TRBV10-3 and TRBJ1-3, with 11 bases matching TRBD1. V lost 4 bases to trimming and J lost 2 bases; unmatched junction nucleotides: 4. The germline gives CDR1 ENHRY, CDR2 SYGVKD. The CDR3 has 16 residues. CDR3 in amino acids: CAISGRTGGPGNTIYF. CDR3 nucleotides: TGTGCCATCAGTGGTCGGACAGGGGGCCCTGGAAACACCATATATTTT.

J is TRBJ2-7 and V is TRBV7-6, with D perhaps TRBD1 (6 bases). Deletions cut 3 bases from V and 3 bases from J, with 21 bases between. The CDR3 extends over 17 amino acids. Germline CDR1 is SGHVS and CDR2 is FNYEAQ. The CDR3 spells CASSFKSGAVEIYEQYF. CDR3 coding DNA: TGTGCCAGCAGCTTTAAATCAGGGGCGGTTGAGATCTACGAGCAGTACTTC. The entire variable domain, with the rest obtained from reference TRBV7-6 and TRBJ2-7, is as follows: GAGVSQSPRYKVTKRGQDVALRCDPISGHVSLYWYRQALGQGPEFLTYFNYEAQQDKSGLPNDRFSAERPEGSISTLTIQRTEQRDSAMYRCASSFKSGAVEIYEQYFGPGTRLTVT.

The chain combines TRBV4-2 with TRBJ2-2; D gene uncertain. The CDR3 has 16 residues. Trimming took off 0 bases at V and 0 bases at J, with 8 bases between the two ends. The V gene's germline CDR1 is LGHNA and CDR2 YNFKEQ. The CDR3 loop is CASSQDHPANTGELFF. Here the CDR3 DNA reads TGTGCCAGCAGCCAAGACCATCCCGCGAACACCGGGGAGCTGTTTTTT.

This clone has more than one count but fewer than ten. The CDR3 loop reads CASSQDGRGGITDTQYF. As DNA, the CDR3 is TGTGCCAGCAGCCAAGATGGGCGGGGTGGGATCACAGATACGCAGTATTTT. This chain links TRBV4-2 with TRBJ2-3; D might be TRBD2 (6 bases). CDR1 is LGHNA, CDR2 YNFKEQ, per germline. V was shortened by 0 bases and J by 2 bases, with 15 bases between the two germline ends. This CDR3 has 17 amino acids.

The DNA for the CDR3 is TGTGCCAGTAGCCTAAGGACCCCTTTGACTGAAGCTTTCTTT. This gives the protein CASSLRTPLTEAFF. The V call is TRBV19, the J call TRBJ1-1; no reliable D call. CDR1 is LNHDA, CDR2 SQIVND, per germline (reference sequence). V was shortened by 6 bases and J by 5 bases, with 16 bases between the two germline ends. The CDR3 is made up of 14 amino acids. Full variable domain (outside the CDR3, taken from reference TRBV19 and TRBJ1-1): DGGITQSPKYLFRKEGQNVTLSCEQNLNHDAMYWYRQDPGQGLRLIYYSQIVNDFQKGDIAEGYSVSREKKESFPLTVTSAQKNPTAFYLCASSLRTPLTEAFFGQGTRLTVV.

This clone has only a few counts. This chain uses TRBV19 with TRBJ2-1; D is uncertain. CDR1 is LNHDA, CDR2 SQIVND, per germline (reference sequence). The V gene lost 3 bases and the J gene lost 9 bases, with 12 bases spanning the gap. This CDR3 comprises 13 residues. The CDR3 loop reads CASSILGTGEQFF. DNA of the CDR3: TGTGCCAGTAGTATCTTGGGAACGGGTGAGCAGTTCTTC.

This rearrangement joins TRBV2 to TRBJ1-4; TRBD1 matches 10 bases. V trimming: 8 bases; J trimming: 0 bases; junction bases outside the gene matches: 9. CDR1 SNHLY and CDR2 FYNNEI come from the germline V gene. CDR3 size: 17 residues. The CDR3 sequence: CASRRDRGSATNEKLFF. CDR3 DNA: TGTGCCAGCCGCCGGGACAGGGGATCCGCAACTAATGAAAAACTGTTTTTT.

This clone was observed a few times. The CDR3 sequence: CASSLGGTAGDTEAFF. The CDR3 region has the DNA TGTGCCAGCAGCTTGGGGGGCACGGCGGGCGACACTGAAGCTTTCTTT. The V call is TRBV5-4, the J call TRBJ1-1; D is perhaps TRBD1 (5 bases). The CDR3 extends over 16 amino acids. Trimming shortened V by 0 bases and J by 3 bases, and 15 bases separated the two germline ends. Germline V gene sequence: CDR1 SGHNT, CDR2 YYREEE (reference sequence).

The J gene is TRBJ1-1, the V gene TRBV28; the D gene is possibly TRBD1 (5 bases). Trimming removed 4 bases at V and 4 bases at J, with 13 bases between. This CDR3 spans 14 amino acids. Germline-derived CDR1 and CDR2 are MDHEN and SYDVKM. CDR3: CASSYPGRGTEAFF. In DNA, the CDR3 is TGTGCCAGCAGTTACCCGGGGAGGGGCACTGAAGCTTTCTTT.

The V gene is TRBV30, the J gene TRBJ2-1, with unresolved D. This CDR3 has 11 amino acids. Looked up from germline, CDR1 is GTSNPN and CDR2 is SVGIG (reference sequence). The V and J ends lost 2 bases and 15 bases respectively, with 14 bases between them. The CDR3: CAWSYTRRPFF. The CDR3 bases are TGTGCCTGGAGTTACACCCGTCGGCCGTTCTTC.

V is TRBV7-2 and J is TRBJ2-3; 8 bases are shared with TRBD2. V lost 4 bases, J lost 3 bases, and 9 bases stayed unmatched. Germline loops: CDR1 SGHTA, CDR2 FQGNSA. This CDR3 region has 16 residues. CDR3: CASSSSRVAGTDTQYF. The CDR3 coding sequence is TGTGCCAGCAGCTCGAGTCGGGTAGCGGGAACAGATACGCAGTATTTT.

The V call is TRBV27, the J call TRBJ2-7, with D unresolved. Trimming shortened V by 3 bases and J by 2 bases, and 8 bases separated the two germline ends. CDR3 size: 13 residues. Germline-derived CDR1 and CDR2 are MNHEY and SMNVEV (reference sequence). The CDR3: CASSFGGTYEQYF. DNA of the CDR3: TGTGCCAGCAGTTTCGGCGGTACCTACGAGCAGTACTTC.

The V gene is TRBV6-5, the J gene TRBJ1-1; unclear D gene. This CDR3 spans 14 amino acids. The V gene's germline CDR1 is MNHEY and CDR2 SVGAGI. Trimming removed 5 bases at V and 12 bases at J, with 22 bases between. CDR3 residues: CASSTPHSGYETFF. CDR3 sequence (DNA): TGTGCCAGCAGTACCCCACATTCCGGATACGAAACTTTCTTT.

The chain is built from TRBV5-1 and TRBJ1-3; the match to TRBD1 covers 10 bases. V trimming: 0 bases; J trimming: 3 bases; junction bases outside the gene matches: 3. Germline V gene lookup returns CDR1 SGHRS and CDR2 YFSETQ. The CDR3 totals 16 residues. The CDR3 protein is CASSLGQGADGNTIYF. CDR3 in DNA: TGCGCCAGCAGCTTGGGACAGGGGGCAGATGGAAACACCATATATTTT.